The subject of this entry is one T cell receptor (beta chain). This entry is derived from a study of shared T cell receptors in the human thymus. TCRdb's table, derived via immunoSEQ multiplex PCR, lists solely in-frame clones and lacks some. The profile covers over 450,000 clones, with more than 75% appearing a single time and more than 0.01% taken by the ten largest. Trimming took off 7 bases at V and 6 bases at J, with 24 bases between the two ends. CDR3 length: 15 amino acids. Germline V lookup: CDR1 SQVTM, CDR2 ANQGSEA. Separately, the same data were catalogued under a study of human thymus T cells. That work states: Donors were healthy Finnish infants having corrective surgery for congenital heart defects. Use of V and J genes seemed skewed within the thymic and blood repertoires.

This sequence was found in a boy in the first two years of life with a congenital heart defect. Source material: thymocytes. The chain combines TRBV29-1 with TRBJ2-5, with D tentatively TRBD1 (6 bases). In nucleotides, the CDR3 is TGCAGCGCCCGCCCGCAGGGGCTACGGAGTAAGACCCAGTACTTC. It encodes CSARPQGLRSKTQYF.